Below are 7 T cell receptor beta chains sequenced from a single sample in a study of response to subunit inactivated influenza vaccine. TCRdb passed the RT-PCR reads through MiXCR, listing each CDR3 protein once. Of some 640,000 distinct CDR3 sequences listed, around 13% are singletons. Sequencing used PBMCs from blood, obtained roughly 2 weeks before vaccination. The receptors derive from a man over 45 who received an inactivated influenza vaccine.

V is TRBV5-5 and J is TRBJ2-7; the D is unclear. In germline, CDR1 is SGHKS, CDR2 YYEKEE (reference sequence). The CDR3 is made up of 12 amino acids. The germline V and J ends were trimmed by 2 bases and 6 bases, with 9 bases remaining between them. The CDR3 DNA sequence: TGTGCCAGCAGCTTTGGTTTTGGCGAGCAGTACTTC. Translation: CASSFGFGEQYF.

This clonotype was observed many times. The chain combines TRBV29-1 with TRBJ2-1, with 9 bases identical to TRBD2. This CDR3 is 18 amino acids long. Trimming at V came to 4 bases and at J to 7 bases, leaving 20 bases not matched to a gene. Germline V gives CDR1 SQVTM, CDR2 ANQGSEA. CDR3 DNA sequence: TGCAGCGTTGCTCTGGCGGGAGGGAGGGTAGGTTCCGGGAATGAGCAGTTCTTC. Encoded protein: CSVALAGGRVGSGNEQFF.

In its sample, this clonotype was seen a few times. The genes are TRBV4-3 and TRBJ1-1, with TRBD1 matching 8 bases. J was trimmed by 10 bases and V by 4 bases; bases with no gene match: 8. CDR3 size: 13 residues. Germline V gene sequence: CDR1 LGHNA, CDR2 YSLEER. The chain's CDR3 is CASSLDRGKRAFF. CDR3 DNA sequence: TGCGCCAGCAGCCTAGACAGGGGTAAAAGAGCTTTCTTT.

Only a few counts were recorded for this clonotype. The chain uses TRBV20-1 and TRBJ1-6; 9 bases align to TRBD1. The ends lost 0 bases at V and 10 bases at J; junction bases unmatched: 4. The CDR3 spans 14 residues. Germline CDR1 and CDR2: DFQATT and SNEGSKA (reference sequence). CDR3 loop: CSARETGGDSPLHF. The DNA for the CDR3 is TGCAGTGCTAGAGAAACAGGGGGCGACTCACCCCTCCACTTT.

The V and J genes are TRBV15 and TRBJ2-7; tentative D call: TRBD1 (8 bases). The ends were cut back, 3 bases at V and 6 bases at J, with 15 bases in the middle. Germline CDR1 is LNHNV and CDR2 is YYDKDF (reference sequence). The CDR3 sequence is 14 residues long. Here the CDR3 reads CATSSGTGGGEQYF. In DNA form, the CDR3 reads TGTGCCACCAGCAGCGGTACAGGGGGGGGCGAGCAGTACTTC.

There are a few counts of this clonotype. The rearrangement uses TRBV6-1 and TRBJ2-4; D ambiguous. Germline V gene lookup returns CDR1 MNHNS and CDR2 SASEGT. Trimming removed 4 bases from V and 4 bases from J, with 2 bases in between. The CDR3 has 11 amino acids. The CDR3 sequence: CASSGKNIQYF. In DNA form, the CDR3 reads TGTGCCAGCAGTGGAAAAAACATTCAGTACTTC.

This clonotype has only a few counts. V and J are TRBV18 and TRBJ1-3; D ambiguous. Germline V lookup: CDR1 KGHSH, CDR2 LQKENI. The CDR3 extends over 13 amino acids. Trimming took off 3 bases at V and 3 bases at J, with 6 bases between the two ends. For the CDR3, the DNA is TGTGCCAGCTCACCGGAAGTTGGAAACACCATATATTTT. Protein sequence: CASSPEVGNTIYF.